These T cell receptor beta chains were read from a single sample in a study of blood T cell repertoires in COVID-19. This table comes from immunoSEQ multiplex PCR, and its TCRdb copy is limited to in-frame clones, with some not included. The sample lists around 71,000 clones; about 89% were seen once. Sequenced input: peripheral blood. All receptors derive from an older woman with acute or convalescent COVID-19. Each CDR3 is given with its conserved first and last residue. A D gene is named only where the DNA matches it firmly. Clone size is not always given. Where it is, it says once, few, many or a class for expanded clones.

j_call: TRBJ2-2
v_call: TRBV5-1
clone_size: -
d_call: -
cdr3_nt: TGCGCCAGCAGACCTTTGTCGGGGAACACCGGGGAGCTGTTTTTT
cdr3_aa: CASRPLSGNTGELFF

j_call: TRBJ2-1
v_call: TRBV24-1
clone_size: once
d_call: TRBD2
cdr3_nt: TGTGCCACCAGACGGGTGGCGGGAGTCGGGGCCAATGAGCAGTTCTTC
cdr3_aa: CATRRVAGVGANEQFF

j_call: TRBJ1-1
v_call: TRBV28
clone_size: -
d_call: TRBD1
cdr3_nt: TGTGCCAGCAGTCTAACAGGGGGGTTTGCTTTCTTT
cdr3_aa: CASSLTGGFAFF

j_call: TRBJ2-7
v_call: TRBV18
clone_size: -
d_call: TRBD1
cdr3_nt: TGTGCCAGCTCACCGAGACAGGGATTCGGAGAGCAGTACTTC
cdr3_aa: CASSPRQGFGEQYF

j_call: TRBJ2-1
v_call: TRBV18
clone_size: few
d_call: -
cdr3_nt: TGTGCCAGCTCACCGAGTAGTTCCAAGAACAATGAGCAGTTCTTC
cdr3_aa: CASSPSSSKNNEQFF

j_call: TRBJ1-1
v_call: TRBV7-2
clone_size: -
d_call: TRBD1
cdr3_nt: TGTGCCAGCAGCGGAGCCGGGACAGGGCCCAAGAACACTGAAGCTTTCTTT
cdr3_aa: CASSGAGTGPKNTEAFF

j_call: TRBJ1-2
v_call: TRBV19
clone_size: -
d_call: -
cdr3_nt: TGTGCCAGTACCCCCCTGGACTCACGCTATGGCTACACCTTC
cdr3_aa: CASTPLDSRYGYTF

j_call: TRBJ2-5
v_call: TRBV7-3
clone_size: -
d_call: -
cdr3_nt: TGTGCCAGCAGCTTTCATTCAGGGGACCAAGAGACCCAGTACTTC
cdr3_aa: CASSFHSGDQETQYF

j_call: TRBJ1-3
v_call: TRBV6-5
clone_size: -
d_call: -
cdr3_nt: TGTGCCAGCCAGGAGGAACACACCATATATTTT
cdr3_aa: CASQEEHTIYF

j_call: TRBJ2-3
v_call: TRBV7-2
clone_size: -
d_call: TRBD2
cdr3_nt: TGTGCCAGCAGCTTAGTTCGTCTAGCGGGGAGACCCACAGATACGCAGTATTTT
cdr3_aa: CASSLVRLAGRPTDTQYF

j_call: TRBJ2-7
v_call: TRBV27
clone_size: -
d_call: -
cdr3_nt: TGTGCCAGCAGTCCCGCACAGAAGAGATACGAGCAGTACTTC
cdr3_aa: CASSPAQKRYEQYF

j_call: TRBJ1-1
v_call: TRBV7-8
clone_size: -
d_call: -
cdr3_nt: TGTGCCAGCAGCTATTCAGTGAACACTGAAGCTTTCTTT
cdr3_aa: CASSYSVNTEAFF

j_call: TRBJ1-1
v_call: TRBV4-1
clone_size: -
d_call: -
cdr3_nt: TGCGCCAGCAGCCAAGACCCCCCAGCGGGGCGGTCTGAAGCTTTCTTT
cdr3_aa: CASSQDPPAGRSEAFF

j_call: TRBJ2-7
v_call: TRBV4-1
clone_size: -
d_call: -
cdr3_nt: TGCGCCAGCAGCCAAGTCAACAGCCGCTCCTACGAGCAGTACTTC
cdr3_aa: CASSQVNSRSYEQYF

j_call: TRBJ1-1
v_call: TRBV7-9
clone_size: -
d_call: -
cdr3_nt: TGTGCCAGCAGCTTAAATAGGGGGTACACTGAAGCTTTCTTT
cdr3_aa: CASSLNRGYTEAFF

j_call: TRBJ1-5
v_call: TRBV19
clone_size: -
d_call: TRBD1
cdr3_nt: TGTGCCAGTAGGATCGGACAGGAGAAGAATCAGCCCCAGCATTTT
cdr3_aa: CASRIGQEKNQPQHF

j_call: TRBJ1-1
v_call: TRBV7-2
clone_size: -
d_call: -
cdr3_nt: TGTGCCAGCAGCCGGAATCAGGGGCGCACTGAAGCTTTCTTT
cdr3_aa: CASSRNQGRTEAFF

j_call: TRBJ2-1
v_call: TRBV4-1
clone_size: -
d_call: -
cdr3_nt: TGCGCCAGCAGCCAATTACAGGGATACAATGAGCAGTTCTTC
cdr3_aa: CASSQLQGYNEQFF

j_call: TRBJ2-4
v_call: TRBV28
clone_size: -
d_call: TRBD1
cdr3_nt: TGTGCCAGCAGTTTAAACAGGGGGAGGTCCATTATTCAGTACTTC
cdr3_aa: CASSLNRGRSIIQYF

j_call: TRBJ2-7
v_call: TRBV28
clone_size: -
d_call: TRBD1
cdr3_nt: TGTGCCAGCAGTCCGACAGGGTACTACGAGCAGTACTTC
cdr3_aa: CASSPTGYYEQYF

j_call: TRBJ1-6
v_call: TRBV6-2/TRBV6-3
clone_size: once
d_call: -
cdr3_nt: TGTGCCAGCAGTACGCCTTCGAGTCTCGGGACCCTCCACTTT
cdr3_aa: CASSTPSSLGTLHF

j_call: TRBJ1-2
v_call: TRBV6-5
clone_size: -
d_call: -
cdr3_nt: TGTGCCAGCAGCTATACCGCGGGGGGCAATGGCTACACCTTC
cdr3_aa: CASSYTAGGNGYTF

j_call: TRBJ2-3
v_call: TRBV24-1
clone_size: -
d_call: TRBD2
cdr3_nt: TGTGCCACCAGTGATAGTCAACTAGCGGGGGGAGTAGATACGCAGTATTTT
cdr3_aa: CATSDSQLAGGVDTQYF

j_call: TRBJ2-5
v_call: TRBV24-1
clone_size: -
d_call: -
cdr3_nt: TGTGCCACCAGTGACCCCTCGGCGCCTGGAGTTAACTTC
cdr3_aa: CATSDPSAPGVNF

j_call: TRBJ1-2
v_call: TRBV7-2
clone_size: once
d_call: -
cdr3_nt: TGTGCCAGCAGCTTAGGGGTCAGGCCCTATGGCTACACCTTC
cdr3_aa: CASSLGVRPYGYTF

j_call: TRBJ1-2
v_call: TRBV4-3
clone_size: -
d_call: -
cdr3_nt: TGCGCCAGCAGCCAAGGATTCGCAGGGGCAGGGACGGGCTACACCTTC
cdr3_aa: CASSQGFAGAGTGYTF